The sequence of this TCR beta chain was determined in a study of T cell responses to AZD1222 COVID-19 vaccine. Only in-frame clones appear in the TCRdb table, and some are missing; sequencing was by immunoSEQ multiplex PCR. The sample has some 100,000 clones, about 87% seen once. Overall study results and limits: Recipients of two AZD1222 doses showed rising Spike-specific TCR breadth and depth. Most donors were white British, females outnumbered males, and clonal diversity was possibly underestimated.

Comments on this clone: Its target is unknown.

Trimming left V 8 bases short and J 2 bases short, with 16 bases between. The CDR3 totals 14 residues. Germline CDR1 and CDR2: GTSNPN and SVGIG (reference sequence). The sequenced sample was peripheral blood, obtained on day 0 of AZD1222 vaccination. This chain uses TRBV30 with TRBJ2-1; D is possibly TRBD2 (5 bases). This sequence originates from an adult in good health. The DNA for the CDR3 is TGTGCCGGAAGGGTGAGCGGAGCCTACAATGAGCAGTTCTTC. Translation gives CAGRVSGAYNEQFF.